The sequence of this T cell receptor beta chain was determined in a study of blood T cell repertoires in COVID-19 (dated by TCRdb to about 2020). A note on the overall study: Collaborator samples came from the United States, Italy and Spain and covered acute and convalescent phases of COVID-19. The material from the prospective study consisted of cDNA or gDNA derived from T cells, B-cell-depleted T cells, or PBMCs. Deeply sampled blood TCRbeta repertoires from subjects exposed to, actively infected with, or recovered from COVID-19 were included in the dataset. The repertoires were released in a freely available public database meant as a resource for research on the immune response to SARS-CoV-2. The samples were drawn from the first 160 participants of the ongoing ImmuneRACE study and from 1,254 subjects provided by 6 global collaborators. Nearly every sample came with metadata listing a de-identified subject ID, COVID-19 status, age in years and sex. Where available, HLA class I and class II types were obtained from metadata supplied by the sample provider rather than from assay-based typing. General findings and caveats noted by the study authors: How much clinical and demographic metadata was included differed by source and by participant, and the metadata was provided uncurated.

Collaborating institutions collected whole blood in K2EDTA tubes following their own protocols. For TCRbeta analysis, collaborators shipped samples in one of three forms: frozen whole blood, isolated PBMCs, or DNA extracted from either of those sample types. Turning to this clone: No cognate antigen has been identified for it. No much larger clone is present one base from it, and per-base qualities are unavailable.

TCRbeta CDR3 regions were amplified from genomic DNA by means of the immunoSEQ Assay, a bias-controlled multiplex PCR. For the original study's pipeline: The number of nucleated cells in each sample was estimated by amplification of reference gene primers within the assay. To quantify the absolute abundance of each unique TCRbeta CDR3 rearrangement, sequence reads were collapsed and filtered. Productive Simpson clonality was computed per sample as the square root of Simpson's diversity index over productive rearrangements. What TCRdb holds here is the immuneACCESS table cut down to in-frame rearrangements. Part of the clones is not present; checked against another copy, under half of the missing clones reflect an unresolved V gene, and the others are unexplained. D and trimming were read from the DNA, whereas the V and J calls and clone size are those reported in that table. A total of approximately 150,000 clones appear in this sample, over 70% of them only once. The ten largest account for around 1.7% of the sample.

The CDR3 runs 15 residues from the cysteine to the phenylalanine. Only CDR3 DNA is held: 45 bases, read in frame from base 1. Specimen: peripheral blood. The receptor was derived from a woman between 45 and 60 years old with acute or convalescent COVID-19. The chain uses TRBV21-1 and TRBJ2-7; the D call TRBD2 from the table was never checked on the DNA. TRBV21-1 is a recognized pseudogene. For the CDR3, the sequence is CASSKEKRVSYEQYF. The DNA is TGTGCCAGCAGCAAAGAGAAGCGGGTCTCCTACGAGCAGTACTTC.